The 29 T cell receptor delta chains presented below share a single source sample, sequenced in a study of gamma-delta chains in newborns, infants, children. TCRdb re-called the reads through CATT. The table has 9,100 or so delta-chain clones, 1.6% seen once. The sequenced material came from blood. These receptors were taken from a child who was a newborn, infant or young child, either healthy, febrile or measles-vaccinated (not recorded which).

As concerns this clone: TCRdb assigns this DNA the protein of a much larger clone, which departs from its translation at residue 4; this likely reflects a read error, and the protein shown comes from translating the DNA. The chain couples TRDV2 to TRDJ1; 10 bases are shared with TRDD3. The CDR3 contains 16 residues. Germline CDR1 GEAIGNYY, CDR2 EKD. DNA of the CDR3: TGTGCCTGTGGCACCGTAGAACTGGGGGATACCGATAAACTCATCTTT. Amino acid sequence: CACGTVELGDTDKLIF.

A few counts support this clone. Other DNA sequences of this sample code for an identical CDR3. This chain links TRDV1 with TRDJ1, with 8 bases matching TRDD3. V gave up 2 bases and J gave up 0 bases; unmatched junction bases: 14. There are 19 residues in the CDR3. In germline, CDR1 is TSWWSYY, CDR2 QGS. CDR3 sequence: CALGEIDLLGVPYTDKLIF. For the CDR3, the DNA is TGTGCTCTTGGGGAAATTGACCTACTGGGGGTTCCGTACACCGATAAACTCATCTTT.

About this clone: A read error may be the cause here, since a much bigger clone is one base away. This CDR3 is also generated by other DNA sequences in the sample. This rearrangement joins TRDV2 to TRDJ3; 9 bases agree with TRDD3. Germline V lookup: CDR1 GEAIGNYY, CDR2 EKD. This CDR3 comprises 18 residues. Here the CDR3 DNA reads TGTGCCTGTGACACCGGGGATACGCCGTCCTGGGACACCCGACAGATGTTCTTC. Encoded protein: CACDTGDTPSWDTRQMFF.

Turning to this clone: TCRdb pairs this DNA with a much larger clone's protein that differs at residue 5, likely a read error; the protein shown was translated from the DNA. The CDR3 reads CALGAPFGTGGFTDKLIF. The CDR3 nucleotides are TGTGCTCTTGGGGCCCCATTCGGTACTGGGGGCTTCACCGATAAACTCATCTTT. The J gene is TRDJ1, the V gene TRDV1, with TRDD3 matching over 8 bases. Germline V CDR1 and CDR2: TSWWSYY, QGS. The CDR3 consists of 18 residues. Trimming took 4 bases from V and 1 from J; bases not matched to a gene: 14.

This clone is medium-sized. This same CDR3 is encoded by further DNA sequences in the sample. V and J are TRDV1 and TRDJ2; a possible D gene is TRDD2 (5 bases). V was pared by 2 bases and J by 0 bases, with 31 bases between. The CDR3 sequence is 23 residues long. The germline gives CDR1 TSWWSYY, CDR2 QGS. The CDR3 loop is CALGEFAYPCNDPPTALTAQLFF. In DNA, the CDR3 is TGTGCTCTTGGGGAATTTGCCTACCCCTGTAATGACCCACCTACAGCTTTGACAGCACAACTCTTCTTT.

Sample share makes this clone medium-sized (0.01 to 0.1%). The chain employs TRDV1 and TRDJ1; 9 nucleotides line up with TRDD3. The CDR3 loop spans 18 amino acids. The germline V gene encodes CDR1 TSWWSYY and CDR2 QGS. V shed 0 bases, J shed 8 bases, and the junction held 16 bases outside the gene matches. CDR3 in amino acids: CALGELILPLGDREKLIF. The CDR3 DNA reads TGTGCTCTTGGGGAACTGATTCTACCCCTGGGGGATCGGGAAAAACTCATCTTT.

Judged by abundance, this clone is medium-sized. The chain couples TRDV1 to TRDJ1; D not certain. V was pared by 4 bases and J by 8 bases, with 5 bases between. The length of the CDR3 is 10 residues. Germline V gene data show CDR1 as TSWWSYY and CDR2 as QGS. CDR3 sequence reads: CALGVSKLIF. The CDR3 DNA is TGTGCTCTTGGGGTTAGCAAACTCATCTTT.

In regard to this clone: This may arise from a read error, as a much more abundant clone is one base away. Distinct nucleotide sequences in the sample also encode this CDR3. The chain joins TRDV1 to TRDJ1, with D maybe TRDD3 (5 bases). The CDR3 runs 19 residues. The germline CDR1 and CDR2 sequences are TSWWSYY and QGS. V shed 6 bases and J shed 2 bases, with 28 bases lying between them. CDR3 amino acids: CALGCNGLRLGEYTDKLIF. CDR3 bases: TGTGCTCTTGGTTGTAATGGGTTACGTCTGGGAGAGTATACCGATAAACTCATCTTT.

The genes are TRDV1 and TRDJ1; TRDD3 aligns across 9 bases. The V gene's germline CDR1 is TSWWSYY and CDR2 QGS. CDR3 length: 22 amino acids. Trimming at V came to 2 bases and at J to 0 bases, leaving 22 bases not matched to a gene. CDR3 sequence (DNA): TGTGCTCTTGGGGAATTATGGCCTCCCTATCAACCTGGGGGATTCAACACCGATAAACTCATCTTT. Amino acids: CALGELWPPYQPGGFNTDKLIF.

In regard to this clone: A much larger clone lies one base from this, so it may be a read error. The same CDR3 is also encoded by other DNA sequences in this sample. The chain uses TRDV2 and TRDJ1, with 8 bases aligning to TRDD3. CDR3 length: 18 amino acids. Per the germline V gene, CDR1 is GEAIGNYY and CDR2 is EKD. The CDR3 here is CACDTGRVLGIRTDKLIF. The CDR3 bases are TGTGCTTGTGACACCGGTAGAGTTTTAGGGATACGCACCGATAAACTCATCTTT.

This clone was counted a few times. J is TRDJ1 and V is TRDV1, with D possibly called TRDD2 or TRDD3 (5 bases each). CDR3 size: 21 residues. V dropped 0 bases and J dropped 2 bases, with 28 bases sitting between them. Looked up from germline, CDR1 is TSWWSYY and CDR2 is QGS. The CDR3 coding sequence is TGTGCTCTTGGGGAACTAAGCCTTCGGGGGTGGGGCCATACCGGGACCGATAAACTCATCTTT. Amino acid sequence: CALGELSLRGWGHTGTDKLIF.

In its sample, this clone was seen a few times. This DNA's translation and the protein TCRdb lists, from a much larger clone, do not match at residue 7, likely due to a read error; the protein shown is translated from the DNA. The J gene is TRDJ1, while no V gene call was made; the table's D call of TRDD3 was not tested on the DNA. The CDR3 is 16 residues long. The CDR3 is CACDTGGTRPFDKLIF. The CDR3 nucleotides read TGTGCCTGTGACACCGGAGGGACCCGCCCCTTCGATAAACTCATCTTT.

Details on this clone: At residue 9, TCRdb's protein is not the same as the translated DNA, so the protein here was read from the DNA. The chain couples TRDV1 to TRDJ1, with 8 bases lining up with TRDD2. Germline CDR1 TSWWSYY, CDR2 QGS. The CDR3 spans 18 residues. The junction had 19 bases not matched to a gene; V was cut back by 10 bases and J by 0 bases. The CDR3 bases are TGTGCTCGTGAGGCTTCCTACCTGGAGGATACCGACACCGATAAACTCATCTTT. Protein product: CAREASYLEDTDTDKLIF.

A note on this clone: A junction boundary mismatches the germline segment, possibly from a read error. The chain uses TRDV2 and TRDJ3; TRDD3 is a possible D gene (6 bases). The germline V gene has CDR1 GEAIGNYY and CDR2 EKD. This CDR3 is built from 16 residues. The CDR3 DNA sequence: TGTGCCTGTGACACCGTAGGCTACTGGGACACCCGCCAGATGTTTTTC. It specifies CACDTVGYWDTRQMFF.

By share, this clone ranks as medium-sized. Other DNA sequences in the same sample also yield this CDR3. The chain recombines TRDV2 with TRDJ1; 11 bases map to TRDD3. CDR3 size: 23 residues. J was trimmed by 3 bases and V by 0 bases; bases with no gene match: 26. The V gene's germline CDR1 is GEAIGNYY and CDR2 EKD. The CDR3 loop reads CACDTGVPNPPFYWGIKADKLIF. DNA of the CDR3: TGTGCCTGTGACACCGGAGTTCCTAACCCCCCATTCTACTGGGGGATAAAAGCCGATAAACTCATCTTT.

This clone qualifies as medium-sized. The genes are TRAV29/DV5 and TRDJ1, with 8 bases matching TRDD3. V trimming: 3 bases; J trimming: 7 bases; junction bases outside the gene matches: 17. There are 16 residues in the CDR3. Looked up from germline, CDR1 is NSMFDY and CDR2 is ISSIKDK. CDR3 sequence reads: CAATERKRGYFPKLIF. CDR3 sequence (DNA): TGTGCAGCAACAGAGCGGAAGAGGGGATACTTTCCTAAACTCATCTTT.

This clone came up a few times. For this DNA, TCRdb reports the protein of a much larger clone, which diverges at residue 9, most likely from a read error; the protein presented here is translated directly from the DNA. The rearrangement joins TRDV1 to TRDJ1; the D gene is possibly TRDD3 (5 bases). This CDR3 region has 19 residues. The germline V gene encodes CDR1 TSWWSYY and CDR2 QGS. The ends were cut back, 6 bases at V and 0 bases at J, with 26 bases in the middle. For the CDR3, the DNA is TGTGCTCTTGGTTGTAATGGGTTACATCTGGGAGAGTACACCGATAAACTCATCTTT. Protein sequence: CALGCNGLHLGEYTDKLIF.

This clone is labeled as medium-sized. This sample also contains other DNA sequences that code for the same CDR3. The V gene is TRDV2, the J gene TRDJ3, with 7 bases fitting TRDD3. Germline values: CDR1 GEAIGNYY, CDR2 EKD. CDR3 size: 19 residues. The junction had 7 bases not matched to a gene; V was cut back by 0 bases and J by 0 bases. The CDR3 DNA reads TGTGCCTGTGACACCGTTCTGGGGGCCGGCTCCTGGGACACCCGACAGATGTTTTTC. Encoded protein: CACDTVLGAGSWDTRQMFF.

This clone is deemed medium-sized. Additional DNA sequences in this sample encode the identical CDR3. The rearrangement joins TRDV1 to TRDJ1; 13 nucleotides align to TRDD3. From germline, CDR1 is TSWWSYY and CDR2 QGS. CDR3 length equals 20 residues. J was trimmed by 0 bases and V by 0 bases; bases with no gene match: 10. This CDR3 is CALGELWSTGGYANTDKLIF. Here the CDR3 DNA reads TGTGCTCTTGGGGAACTTTGGAGTACTGGGGGATACGCGAACACCGATAAACTCATCTTT.

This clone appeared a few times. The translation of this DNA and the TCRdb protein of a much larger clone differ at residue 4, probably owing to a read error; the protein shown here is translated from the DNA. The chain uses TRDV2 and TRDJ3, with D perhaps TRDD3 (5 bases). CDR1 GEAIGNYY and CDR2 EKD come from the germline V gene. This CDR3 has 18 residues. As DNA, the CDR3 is TGTGCCTGTGGCACCCTCCGGGATGCGAATTGGGACACCCGACAGATGTTTTTC. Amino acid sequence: CACGTLRDANWDTRQMFF.

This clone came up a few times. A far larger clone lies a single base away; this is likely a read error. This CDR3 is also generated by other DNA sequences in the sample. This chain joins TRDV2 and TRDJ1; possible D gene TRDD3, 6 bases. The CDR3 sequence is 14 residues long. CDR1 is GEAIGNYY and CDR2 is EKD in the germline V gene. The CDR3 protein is CACDTWGDTDKLIF. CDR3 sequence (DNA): TGTGCCTGCGACACCTGGGGAGACACCGATAAACTCATCTTT.

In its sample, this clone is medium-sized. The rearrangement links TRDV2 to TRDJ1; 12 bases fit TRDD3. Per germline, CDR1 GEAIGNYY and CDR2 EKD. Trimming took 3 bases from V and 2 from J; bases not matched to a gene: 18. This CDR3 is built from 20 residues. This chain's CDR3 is CACDARSLRPGGYGTDKLIF. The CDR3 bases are TGTGCCTGTGACGCGAGAAGCCTACGACCTGGGGGATACGGGACCGATAAACTCATCTTT.

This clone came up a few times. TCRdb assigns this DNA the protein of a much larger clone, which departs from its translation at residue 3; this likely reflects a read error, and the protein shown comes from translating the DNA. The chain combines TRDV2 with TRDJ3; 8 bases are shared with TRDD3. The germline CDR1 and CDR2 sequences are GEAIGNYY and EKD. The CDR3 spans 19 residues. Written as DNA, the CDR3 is TGTGCCAGTGACAAAGTACTGGGGGTTGGCTCCTGGGACACCCGACAGATGTTTTTC. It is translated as CASDKVLGVGSWDTRQMFF.

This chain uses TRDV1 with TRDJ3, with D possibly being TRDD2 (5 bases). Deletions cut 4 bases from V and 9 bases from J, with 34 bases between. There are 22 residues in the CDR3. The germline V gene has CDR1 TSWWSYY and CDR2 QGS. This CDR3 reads CALGGPTAEVVVASVFTRQMFF. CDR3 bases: TGTGCTCTTGGGGGGCCTACTGCTGAAGTTGTTGTTGCCTCAGTATTCACCCGACAGATGTTTTTC.

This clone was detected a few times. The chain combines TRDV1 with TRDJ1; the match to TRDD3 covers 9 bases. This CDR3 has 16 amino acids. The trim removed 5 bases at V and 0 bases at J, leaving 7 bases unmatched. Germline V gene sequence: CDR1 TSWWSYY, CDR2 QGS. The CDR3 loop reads CALGTSAGGYTDKLIF. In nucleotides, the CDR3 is TGTGCTCTTGGGACTTCCGCTGGGGGATACACCGATAAACTCATCTTT.

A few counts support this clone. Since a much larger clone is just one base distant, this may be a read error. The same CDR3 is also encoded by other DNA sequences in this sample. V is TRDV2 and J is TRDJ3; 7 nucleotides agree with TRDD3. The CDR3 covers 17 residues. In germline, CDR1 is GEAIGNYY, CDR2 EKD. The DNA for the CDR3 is TGTGCCTGCGACACCGTCTGGGGGTCCTGGGACACCCGACAGATGTTTTTC. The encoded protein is CACDTVWGSWDTRQMFF.

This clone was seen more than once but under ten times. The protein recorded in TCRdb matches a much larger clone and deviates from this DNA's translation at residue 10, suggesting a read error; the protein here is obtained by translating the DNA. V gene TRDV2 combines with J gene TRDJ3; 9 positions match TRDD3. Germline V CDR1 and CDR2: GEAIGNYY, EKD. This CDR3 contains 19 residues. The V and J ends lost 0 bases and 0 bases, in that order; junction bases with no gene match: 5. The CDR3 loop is CACDTVTGGHSWDTRQMFF. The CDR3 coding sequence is TGTGCCTGTGACACCGTTACTGGGGGACACTCCTGGGACACCCGACAGATGTTTTTC.

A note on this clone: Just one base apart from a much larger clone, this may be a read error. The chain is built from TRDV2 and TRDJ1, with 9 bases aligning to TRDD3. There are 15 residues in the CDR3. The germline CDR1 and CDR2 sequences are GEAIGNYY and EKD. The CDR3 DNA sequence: TGTGCCTGTGGCACCGGGGGGGATACAGTCGATAAACTCATCTTT. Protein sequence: CACGTGGDTVDKLIF.

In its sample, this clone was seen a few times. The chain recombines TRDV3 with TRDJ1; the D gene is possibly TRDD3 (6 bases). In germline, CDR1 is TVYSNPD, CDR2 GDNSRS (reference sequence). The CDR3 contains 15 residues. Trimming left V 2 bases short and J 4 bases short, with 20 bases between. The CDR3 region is CAFPLRRGDHDKLIF. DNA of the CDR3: TGTGCCTTTCCCCTACGTCGGGGGGACCACGATAAACTCATCTTT.